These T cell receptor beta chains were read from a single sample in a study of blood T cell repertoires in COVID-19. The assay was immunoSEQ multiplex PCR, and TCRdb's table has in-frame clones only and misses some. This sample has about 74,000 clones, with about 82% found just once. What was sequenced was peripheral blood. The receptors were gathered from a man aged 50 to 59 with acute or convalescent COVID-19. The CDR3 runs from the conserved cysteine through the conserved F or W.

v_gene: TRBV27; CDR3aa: CASSLRGTSGGHSYNEQFF
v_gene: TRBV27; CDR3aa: CASSPGLAGTDTQYF
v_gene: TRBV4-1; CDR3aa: CASSQDRRAGEKLFF
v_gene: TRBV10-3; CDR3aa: CAISESMGANEQYF
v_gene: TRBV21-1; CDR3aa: CASSYRDEQFF
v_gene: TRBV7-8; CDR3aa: CASSLLGGTNEKLFF
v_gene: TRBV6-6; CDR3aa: CASSLGQSNEKLFF
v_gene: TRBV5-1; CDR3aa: CASSPTGFSNQPQHF
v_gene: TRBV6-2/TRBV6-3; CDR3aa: CASSPDQGVGNQPQHF
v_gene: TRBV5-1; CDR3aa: CASSLVGVQETQYF
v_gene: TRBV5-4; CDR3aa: CASSSGLAGDQETQYF
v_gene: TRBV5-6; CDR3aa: CASSFLDGTEAFF
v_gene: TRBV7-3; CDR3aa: CASSPGTGQETQYF
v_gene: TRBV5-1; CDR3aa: CASSLKSGRETQYF
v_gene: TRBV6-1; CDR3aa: CASSDGQGYTF
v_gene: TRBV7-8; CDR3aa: CASSLGRGANTEAFF
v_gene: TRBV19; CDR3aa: CASSTDREAQPQHF
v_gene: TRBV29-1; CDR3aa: CSVGFQGYYGYTF
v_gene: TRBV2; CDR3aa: CASSVNSPLHF
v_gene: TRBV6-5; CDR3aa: CASRQGGEETQYF
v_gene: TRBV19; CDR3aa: CASARTSGGPPDTQYF
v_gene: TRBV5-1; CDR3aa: CASSRGTGDNTGELFF